A selection of T cell receptor beta chains follows, all from one sample in a study of control samples from healthy donors and cancer patients. Libraries were prepared by immunoSEQ multiplex PCR; TCRdb keeps only in-frame clonotypes and omits some of them. The sample contains 100,000 to 150,000 clones, about 88% of which appear only once. The sequenced sample was blood. Receptors originate from a man aged 50-60 years in good health. Both conserved end residues are part of each CDR3. D genes are given only for firm matches. Some rows mark clone size as missing; the rest say once, few, many or name a class of expanded clone.

j_call d_call v_call clone_size cdr3_nt cdr3_aa
TRBJ2-1 - TRBV4-1 - TGCGCCAGCAGCCAACTAGCGTCGGGTGAGCAGTTCTTC CASSQLASGEQFF
TRBJ1-1 - TRBV9 - TGTGCCAGCAGCGTAGTGGGAGGGGGCACTGAAGCTTTCTTT CASSVVGGGTEAFF
TRBJ2-2 - TRBV9 - TGTGCCAGCAGCGCATGGATGTCCGGGGAGCTGTTTTTT CASSAWMSGELFF
TRBJ1-1 - TRBV15 - TGTGCCACCAGCAGAGCAAGCCACGATTTAACTGAAGCTTTCTTT CATSRASHDLTEAFF
TRBJ2-1 TRBD1 TRBV5-1 once TGCGCCAGCAGCTTGGTGGGACAGGGGCTACCCGGAAATGAGCAGTTCTTC CASSLVGQGLPGNEQFF
TRBJ2-6 - TRBV5-1 - TGCGCCAGCAGCCCGGCGCTAGCTGGGGCCAACGTCCTGACTTTC CASSPALAGANVLTF
TRBJ2-2 - TRBV4-2 - TGTGCCAGCAGCCAACCGCCCAGGGGGGACACCGGGGAGCTGTTTTTT CASSQPPRGDTGELFF
TRBJ1-2 TRBD1 TRBV7-3 - TGTGCCAGCAGCCCTGGGACAGGGGGCTATGGCTACACCTTC CASSPGTGGYGYTF
TRBJ2-3 - TRBV11-3 few TGTGCCAGCAGCTTTCAGGGTCCCACAGATACGCAGTATTTT CASSFQGPTDTQYF
TRBJ1-5 - TRBV2 - TGTGCCAGCAGTGACGGAGATAATCAGCCCCAGCATTTT CASSDGDNQPQHF
TRBJ1-1 - TRBV20-1 - - CSASSSGRAWDTEAFF
TRBJ2-5 TRBD1 TRBV24-1 - TGTGCCACCAGCAGTGGAGGGGACAGGGCAGAGACCCAGTACTTC CATSSGGDRAETQYF
TRBJ1-3 - TRBV15 - TGTGCCACCAGCAGTTTCGCTGGAAACACCATATATTTT CATSSFAGNTIYF
TRBJ2-7 TRBD2 TRBV5-4 - TGTGCCAGCAGCGATCGACGGAGGACTAGCGGGGGCCCCGTTTCCCACGAGCAGTACTTC CASSDRRRTSGGPVSHEQYF
TRBJ1-6 - TRBV5-4 - TGTGCCAGCAGCAGAAAACAGGGCGTTGATTCACCCCTCCACTTT CASSRKQGVDSPLHF
TRBJ2-7 - TRBV6-1 - TGTGCCAGCAGTGAAGGGCGGGTAGTCTACGAGCAGTACTTC CASSEGRVVYEQYF
TRBJ2-2 - TRBV11-2 - TGTGCCAGCGGGGGGAACACCGGGGAGCTGTTTTTT CASGGNTGELFF
TRBJ1-1 - TRBV7-8 - TGTGCCAGCAGCTTAGGGCCGGAACAGAACACTGAAGCTTTCTTT CASSLGPEQNTEAFF
TRBJ1-1 - TRBV11-2 - TGTGCCAGCAGCTTTTCCCCGCAAGCTGAAGCTTTCTTT CASSFSPQAEAFF
TRBJ1-5 - TRBV6-1 few TGTGCCAGCAGTGAAGCGTATACTTATAATCAGCCCCAGCATTTT CASSEAYTYNQPQHF
TRBJ1-6 - TRBV4-1 - TGCGCCAGCAGCCAAGACATGACCGGGAGGGTTGCACCCCTCCACTTT CASSQDMTGRVAPLHF
TRBJ2-1 TRBD2 TRBV7-2 - TGTGCCAGCAGCTCCGGACTAGCGGGGGGGATTGAGCAGTTCTTC CASSSGLAGGIEQFF
TRBJ2-5 - TRBV15 - TGTGCCACCAGCCTTACCCCCGGGACACTCGGGGAGACCCAGTACTTC CATSLTPGTLGETQYF
TRBJ1-1 - TRBV5-1 - TGCGCCAGCAGCTTGGTCTTGAGGGGGGCGGGCACTGAAGCTTTCTTT CASSLVLRGAGTEAFF
TRBJ2-6 - TRBV12-5 - TGTGCTAGTGGTTTGCCCGACTTCCGGAGGGGTGCTGGGGCCAACGTCCTGACTTTC CASGLPDFRRGAGANVLTF
TRBJ1-5 - TRBV5-5 - TGTGCCAGCAGCTTGTCCTTCGGTGCCCACAATCAGCCCCAGCATTTT CASSLSFGAHNQPQHF
TRBJ1-2 TRBD1 TRBV13 - TGTGCCAGCAGTCACGGGACAGGGGCCTATGGCTACACCTTC CASSHGTGAYGYTF
TRBJ1-6 - TRBV12-3/TRBV12-4 - TGTGCCAGCAGCCCAGGGATTGCTTCACCCCTCCACTTT CASSPGIASPLHF